Listed below are T cell receptor beta chains from one sample, sequenced in a study of post-analysis software for immune sequencing data. TCRdb re-analysed the PCR reads in MiXCR, keeping a single row per CDR3 protein. Seen here are about 820,000 distinct CDR3 sequences, about 50% observed once, and the top ten hold roughly 4.4%. The sequencing sample was made of blood. The source is a girl between 5 and 17 years old with multiple sclerosis. Each CDR3 is given with its conserved first and last residue. The D gene is left open where the match is weak. Clone size, where shown, is once, few, many, or a class for clones that have expanded.

abundance,v_gene,j_gene,d_gene,CDR3aa,CDR3nt
once,TRBV5-1,TRBJ1-4,-,CASSFAGYKLFF,TGCGCCAGCAGCTTTGCGGGGTACAAACTGTTTTTT
few,TRBV5-1,TRBJ2-3,-,CASQSGSTDTQYF,TGCGCCAGCCAATCGGGGAGCACAGATACGCAGTATTTT
-,TRBV11-1,TRBJ2-3,-,CASSAWTGGTDTQYF,TGTGCCAGCAGCGCATGGACAGGAGGGACAGATACGCAGTATTTT
-,TRBV7-2,TRBJ1-2,TRBD1,CAGSSYGDRKRDYGYTF,TGTGCCGGCAGCTCATACGGGGACAGGAAAAGGGACTATGGCTACACCTTC
-,TRBV29-1,TRBJ1-5,-,CSPPGNQPQHF,TGCAGCCCCCCCGGCAATCAGCCCCAGCATTTT
-,TRBV7-2,TRBJ2-3,-,CASSLAAEDTQYF,TGTGCCAGCAGCTTAGCGGCAGAAGATACGCAGTATTTT
once,TRBV11-2,TRBJ1-1,-,CASSLAGRNMNTEAFF,TGTGCCAGCAGCTTAGCAGGGCGGAACATGAACACTGAAGCTTTCTTT
few,TRBV18,TRBJ2-5,TRBD2,CASSPRTSGAQETQYF,TGTGCCAGCTCGCCCCGGACTAGCGGGGCTCAAGAGACCCAGTACTTC
-,TRBV20-1,TRBJ2-1,-,CSAHHGQTAYNEQFF,TGCAGTGCTCACCATGGACAGACCGCTTACAATGAGCAGTTCTTC
-,TRBV20-1,TRBJ2-7,TRBD1,CSAYGQGVSYEQYF,TGCAGTGCTTACGGACAGGGGGTTTCCTACGAGCAGTACTTC
-,TRBV2,TRBJ2-4,-,CASRLGGVVKDIQYF,TGTGCCAGCAGGCTCGGCGGGGTCGTAAAGGACATTCAGTACTTC
-,TRBV12-3/TRBV12-4,TRBJ2-6,-,CASNRRGTASGANVLTF,TGTGCCAGTAATAGAAGAGGGACGGCTTCTGGGGCCAACGTCCTGACTTTC
few,TRBV20-1,TRBJ2-4,-,CSADGRQAKNIQYF,TGCAGTGCGGATGGACGGCAAGCCAAAAACATTCAGTACTTC
-,TRBV25-1,TRBJ1-2,-,CASSDGPPYGYTF,TGTGCCAGCAGCGACGGGCCGCCCTATGGCTACACCTTC
few,TRBV7-2,TRBJ1-2,TRBD1,CASSLGDRAYGYTF,TGTGCCAGCAGCTTAGGAGACAGGGCCTATGGCTACACCTTC
-,TRBV5-1,TRBJ2-1,-,CASSPGQIAYEQFF,TGCGCCAGCAGCCCCGGACAGATCGCCTACGAGCAGTTCTTC
few,TRBV12-3/TRBV12-4,TRBJ2-1,TRBD2,CASSGTSGRSDEQFF,TGTGCCAGCAGTGGGACTAGCGGGAGGTCGGATGAGCAGTTCTTC
once,TRBV7-9,TRBJ2-7,TRBD2,CASSATSGIRYEQYF,TGTGCCAGCAGCGCGACTAGCGGGATAAGATACGAGCAGTACTTC
once,TRBV5-1,TRBJ2-1,-,CASSSARPGSRNEQFF,TGCGCCAGCAGCTCGGCGCGACCGGGCTCCAGAAATGAGCAGTTCTTC
few,TRBV6-2/TRBV6-3,TRBJ2-4,TRBD2,CASGSTSGITKNIQYF,TGTGCCAGCGGTTCGACTAGCGGGATAACCAAAAACATTCAGTACTTC
-,TRBV6-1,TRBJ2-1,-,CASRAYSGLPSSYNEQFF,TGTGCCAGCAGAGCATATTCGGGACTTCCAAGCTCCTACAATGAGCAGTTCTTC
-,TRBV7-9,TRBJ2-7,-,CASSPDYRQYF,TGTGCCAGCAGCCCAGACTACCGGCAGTACTTC
few,TRBV29-1,TRBJ1-1,-,CSVEGRQRYAEAFF,TGCAGCGTTGAAGGGCGACAGCGGTATGCTGAAGCTTTCTTT
-,TRBV25-1,TRBJ2-3,-,CASRTHTDTQYF,TGTGCCAGCAGAACCCACACAGATACGCAGTATTTT
-,TRBV6-6,TRBJ1-2,TRBD1,CASYASTGGDYGYTF,TGTGCCAGCTACGCCTCGACAGGGGGTGACTATGGCTACACCTTC
-,TRBV20-1,TRBJ2-1,TRBD2,CSVPTSGIPYNEQFF,TGCAGTGTCCCGACTAGCGGGATACCTTACAATGAGCAGTTCTTC
-,TRBV7-9,TRBJ2-3,-,CASSLNADTQYF,TGTGCCAGCAGCTTAAACGCAGATACGCAGTATTTT
-,TRBV11-2,TRBJ1-1,-,CASSSEGYTEAFF,TGTGCCAGCAGCTCGGAGGGCTACACTGAAGCTTTCTTT
-,TRBV3-1,TRBJ2-7,TRBD2,CASSQIFRTSGSYEQYF,TGTGCCAGCAGCCAAATTTTTAGGACTAGCGGCTCCTACGAGCAGTACTTC
-,TRBV2,TRBJ2-7,-,CASSGEFSGTYEQYF,TGTGCCAGCAGTGGGGAATTTAGCGGCACCTACGAGCAGTACTTC
-,TRBV29-1,TRBJ1-1,TRBD1,CSVDLRQGNTEAFF,TGCAGCGTAGACCTACGACAGGGGAACACTGAAGCTTTCTTT
-,TRBV7-7,TRBJ2-3,TRBD2,CASSAGTSGSNTQYF,TGTGCTAGCAGCGCCGGGACTAGCGGGAGTAATACGCAGTATTTT
-,TRBV7-2,TRBJ2-2,-,CARQITGELFF,TGTGCCCGCCAAATAACCGGGGAGCTGTTTTTT
-,TRBV29-1,TRBJ2-2,-,CSVVVASVVTGELFF,TGCAGCGTTGTAGTGGCTAGCGTCGTCACCGGGGAGCTGTTTTTT
few,TRBV7-9,TRBJ2-1,TRBD2,CASSWTSVGYNEQFF,TGTGCCAGCAGCTGGACTAGCGTGGGGTACAATGAGCAGTTCTTC
few,TRBV15,TRBJ2-5,TRBD1,CATSVWGTEQETQYF,TGTGCCACCAGCGTCTGGGGGACAGAACAAGAGACCCAGTACTTC
few,TRBV10-3,TRBJ2-1,-,CATIASSYNEQFF,TGTGCCACCATAGCGAGCTCCTACAATGAGCAGTTCTTC
-,TRBV6-4,TRBJ2-3,-,CASSRGSVTDTQYF,TGTGCCAGCAGCCGGGGGAGTGTTACAGATACGCAGTATTTT
-,TRBV15,TRBJ2-5,-,CATSGRDNQETQYF,TGTGCCACCAGCGGCCGGGACAACCAAGAGACCCAGTACTTC
-,TRBV7-6,TRBJ2-4,TRBD1,CASSLGGQGTGGEQYF,TGTGCCAGCAGCTTAGGTGGTCAGGGGACAGGGGGTGAGCAGTACTTC
-,TRBV7-3,TRBJ1-2,-,CASSLPGIPDGYTF,TGTGCCAGCAGCTTACCAGGGATACCCGATGGCTACACCTTC
-,TRBV19,TRBJ1-1,-,CASSTGPGISRNTEAFF,TGTGCCAGTAGTACGGGGCCAGGGATTTCGAGGAACACTGAAGCTTTCTTT
-,TRBV9,TRBJ2-1,-,CASSARNNEQFF,TGTGCCAGCAGCGCGAGGAACAATGAGCAGTTCTTC
-,TRBV11-2,TRBJ2-5,-,CASSYDRTIQYF,TGTGCCAGCAGCTACGATAGGACTATTCAGTACTTC
-,TRBV5-6,TRBJ2-3,-,CASTGTRWGSDTQYF,TGTGCCAGCACGGGGACGCGATGGGGGTCAGATACGCAGTATTTT